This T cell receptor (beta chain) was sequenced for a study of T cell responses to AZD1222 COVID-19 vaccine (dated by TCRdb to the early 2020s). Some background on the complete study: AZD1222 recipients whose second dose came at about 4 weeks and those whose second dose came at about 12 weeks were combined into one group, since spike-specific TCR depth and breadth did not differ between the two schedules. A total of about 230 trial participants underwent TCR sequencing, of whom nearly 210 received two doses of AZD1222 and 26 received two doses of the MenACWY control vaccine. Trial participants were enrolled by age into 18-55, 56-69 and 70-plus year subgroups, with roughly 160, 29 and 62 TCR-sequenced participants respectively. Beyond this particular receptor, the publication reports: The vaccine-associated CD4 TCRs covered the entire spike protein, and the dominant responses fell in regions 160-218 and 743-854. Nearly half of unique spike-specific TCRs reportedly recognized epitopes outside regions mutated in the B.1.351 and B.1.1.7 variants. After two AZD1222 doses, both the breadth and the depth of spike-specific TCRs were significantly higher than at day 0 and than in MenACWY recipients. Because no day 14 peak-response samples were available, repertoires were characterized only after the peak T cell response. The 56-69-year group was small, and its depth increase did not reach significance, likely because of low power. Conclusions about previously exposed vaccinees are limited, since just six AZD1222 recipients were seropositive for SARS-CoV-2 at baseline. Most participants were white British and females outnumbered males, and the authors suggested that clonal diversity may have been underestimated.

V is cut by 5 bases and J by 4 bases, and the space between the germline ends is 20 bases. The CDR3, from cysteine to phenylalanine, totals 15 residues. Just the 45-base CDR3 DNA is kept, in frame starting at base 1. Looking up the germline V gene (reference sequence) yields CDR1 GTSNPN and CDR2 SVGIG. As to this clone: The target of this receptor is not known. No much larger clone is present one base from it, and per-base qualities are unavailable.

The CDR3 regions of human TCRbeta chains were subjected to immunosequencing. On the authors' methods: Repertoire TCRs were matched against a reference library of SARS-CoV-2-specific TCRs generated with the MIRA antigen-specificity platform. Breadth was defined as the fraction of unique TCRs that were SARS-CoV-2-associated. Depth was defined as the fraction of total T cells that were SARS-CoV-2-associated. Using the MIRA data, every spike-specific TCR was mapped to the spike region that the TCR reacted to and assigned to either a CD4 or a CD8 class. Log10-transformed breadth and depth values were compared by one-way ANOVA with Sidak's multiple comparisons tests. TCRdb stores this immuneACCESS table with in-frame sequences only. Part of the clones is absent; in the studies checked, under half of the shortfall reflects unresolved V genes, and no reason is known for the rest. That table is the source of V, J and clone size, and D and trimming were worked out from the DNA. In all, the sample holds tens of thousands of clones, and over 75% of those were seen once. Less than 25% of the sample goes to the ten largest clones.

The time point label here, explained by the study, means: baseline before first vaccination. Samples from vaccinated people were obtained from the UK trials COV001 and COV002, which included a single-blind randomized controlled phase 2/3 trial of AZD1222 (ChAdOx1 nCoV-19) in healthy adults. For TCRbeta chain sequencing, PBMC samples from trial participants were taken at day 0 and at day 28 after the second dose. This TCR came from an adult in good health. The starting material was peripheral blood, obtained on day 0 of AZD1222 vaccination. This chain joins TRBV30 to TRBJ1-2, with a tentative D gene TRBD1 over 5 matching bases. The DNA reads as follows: TGTGCCTGGCGGACCTCTCAGGGTCCCGGCTATGGCTACACCTTC. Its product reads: CAWRTSQGPGYGYTF.